This T cell receptor beta chain was sequenced in a study of cytomegalovirus exposure and HLA in healthy donors. General study results and limits: It was approximately 160 TCR beta chains that were listed as cytomegalovirus-associated.

V dropped 7 bases and J dropped 6 bases, with 16 bases sitting between them. The CDR3 has 13 residues. The germline CDR1 and CDR2 sequences are SNHLY and FYNNEI. A multiplex PCR was run with 60 Vbeta primers and 13 Jbeta primers. TCRdb's copy holds only in-frame clones and misses some; the assay was immunoSEQ multiplex PCR. The data show some 150,000 clones, over 70% seen once. About this clone: Its antigen is still unknown.

Sequenced: PBMCs. The chain links TRBV2 to TRBJ2-7, with TRBD2 as a possible D gene (7 bases). This clonotype was sampled from a man aged 25 to 40 in good health and CMV-seronegative. CDR3 coding DNA: TGTGCCAGCACCCTCGGGGGGCTTCGCGAGCAGTACTTC. Translation gives CASTLGGLREQYF.